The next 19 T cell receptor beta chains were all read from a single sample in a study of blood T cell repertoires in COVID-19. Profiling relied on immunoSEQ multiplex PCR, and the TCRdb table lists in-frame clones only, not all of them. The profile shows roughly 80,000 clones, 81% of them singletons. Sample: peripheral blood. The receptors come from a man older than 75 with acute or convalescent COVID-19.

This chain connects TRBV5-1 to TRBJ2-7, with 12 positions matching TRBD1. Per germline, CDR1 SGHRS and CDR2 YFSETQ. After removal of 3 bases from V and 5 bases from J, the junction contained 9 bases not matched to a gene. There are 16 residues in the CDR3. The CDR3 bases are TGCGCCAGCAGCTGGGACCCGGGACAGGGGGCAGACGAGCAGTACTTC. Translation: CASSWDPGQGADEQYF.

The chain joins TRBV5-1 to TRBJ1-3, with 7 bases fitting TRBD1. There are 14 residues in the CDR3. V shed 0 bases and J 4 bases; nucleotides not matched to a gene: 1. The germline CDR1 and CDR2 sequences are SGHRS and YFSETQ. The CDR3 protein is CASSLAQGGNTIYF. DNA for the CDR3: TGCGCCAGCAGCTTGGCACAGGGGGGAAACACCATATATTTT.

The CDR3 nucleotides read TGTGCCAGCAGTCGCCGACAGGGGGCTGCCTACAATGAGCAGTTCTTC. This encodes CASSRRQGAAYNEQFF. This chain uses TRBV6-2 or TRBV6-3 with TRBJ2-1, with 10 bases matching TRBD1. This CDR3 has 16 amino acids. Trimming removed 5 bases from V and 2 bases from J; junction bases left unmatched: 6. Germline CDR1 is MNHEY and CDR2 is SVGEGT.

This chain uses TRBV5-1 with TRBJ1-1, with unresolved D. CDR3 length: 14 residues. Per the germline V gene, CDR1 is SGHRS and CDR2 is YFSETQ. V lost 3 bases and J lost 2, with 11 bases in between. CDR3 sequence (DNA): TGCGCCAGCAGCTACGGAGAATTAAACACTGAAGCTTTCTTT. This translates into CASSYGELNTEAFF.

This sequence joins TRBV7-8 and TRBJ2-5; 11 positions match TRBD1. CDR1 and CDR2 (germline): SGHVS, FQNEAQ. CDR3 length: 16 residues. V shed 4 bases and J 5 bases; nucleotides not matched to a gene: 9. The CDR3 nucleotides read TGTGCCAGCAGCTCGAGGGAGGACAGGGGGCGCGAGACCCAGTACTTC. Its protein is CASSSREDRGRETQYF.

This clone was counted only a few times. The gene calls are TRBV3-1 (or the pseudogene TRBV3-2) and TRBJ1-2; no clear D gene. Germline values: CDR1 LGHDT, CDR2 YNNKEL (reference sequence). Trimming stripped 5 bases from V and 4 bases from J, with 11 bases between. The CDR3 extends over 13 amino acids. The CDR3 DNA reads TGTGCCAGCAGCTCCCTTCCGGGCTATGGCTACACCTTC. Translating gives CASSSLPGYGYTF.

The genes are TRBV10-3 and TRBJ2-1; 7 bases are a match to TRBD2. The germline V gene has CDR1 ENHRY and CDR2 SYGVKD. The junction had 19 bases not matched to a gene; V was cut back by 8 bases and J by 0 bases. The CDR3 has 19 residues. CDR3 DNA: TGTGCCATCTCGCCTCCCTCTGTAGCGGGCGCGAGCTCCTACAATGAGCAGTTCTTC. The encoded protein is CAISPPSVAGASSYNEQFF.

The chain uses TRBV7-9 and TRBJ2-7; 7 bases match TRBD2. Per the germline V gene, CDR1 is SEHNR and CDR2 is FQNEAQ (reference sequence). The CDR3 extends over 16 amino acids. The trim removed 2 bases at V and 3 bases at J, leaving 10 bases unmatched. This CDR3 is CASSLLFGGRGYEQYF. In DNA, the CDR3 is TGTGCCAGCAGCTTATTATTTGGCGGGAGAGGCTACGAGCAGTACTTC. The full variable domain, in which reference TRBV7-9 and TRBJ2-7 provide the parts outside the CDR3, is DTGVSQNPRHKITKRGQNVTFRCDPISEHNRLYWYRQTLGQGPEFLTYFQNEAQLEKSRLLSDRFSAERPKGSFSTLEIQRTEQGDSAMYLCASSLLFGGRGYEQYFGPGTRLTVT.

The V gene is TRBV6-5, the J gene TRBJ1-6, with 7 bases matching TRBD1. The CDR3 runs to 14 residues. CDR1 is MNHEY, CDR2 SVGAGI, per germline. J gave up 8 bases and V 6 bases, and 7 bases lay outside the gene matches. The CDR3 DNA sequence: TGTGCCAGCAGGACAGGGAGCGGGTATTCACCCCTCCACTTT. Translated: CASRTGSGYSPLHF.

CDR3 bases: TGTGCCAGCAGTCAGCGACTAGACACCGGGGAGCTGTTTTTT. This codes for CASSQRLDTGELFF. V is TRBV6-5 and J is TRBJ2-2; D is perhaps TRBD2 (6 bases). CDR1 and CDR2 from the germline V gene are MNHEY and SVGAGI. The CDR3 contains 14 residues. Trimming left V 5 bases short and J 3 bases short, with 10 bases between.

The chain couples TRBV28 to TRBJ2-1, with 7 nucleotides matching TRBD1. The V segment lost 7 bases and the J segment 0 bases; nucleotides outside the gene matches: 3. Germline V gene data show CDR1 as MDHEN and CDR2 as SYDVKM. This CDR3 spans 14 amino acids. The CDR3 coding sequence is TGTGCCAGCAAGGACAGGAGCTCCTACAATGAGCAGTTCTTC. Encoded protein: CASKDRSSYNEQFF. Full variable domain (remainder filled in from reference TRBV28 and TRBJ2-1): DVKVTQSSRYLVKRTGEKVFLECVQDMDHENMFWYRQDPGLGLRLIYFSYDVKMKEKGDIPEGYSVSREKKERFSLILESASTNQTSMYLCASKDRSSYNEQFFGPGTRLTVL.

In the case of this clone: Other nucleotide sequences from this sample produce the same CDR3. In DNA form, the CDR3 reads TGTGCCAGCAGTCCCGGGCAGGGTAATTCACCCCTCCACTTT. Protein sequence: CASSPGQGNSPLHF. The chain has TRBV28 and TRBJ1-6, with D possibly being TRBD1 (5 bases). Trimming cost V 5 bases and J 6 bases, with 11 bases left between them. From germline, CDR1 is MDHEN and CDR2 SYDVKM. This CDR3 contains 14 residues.

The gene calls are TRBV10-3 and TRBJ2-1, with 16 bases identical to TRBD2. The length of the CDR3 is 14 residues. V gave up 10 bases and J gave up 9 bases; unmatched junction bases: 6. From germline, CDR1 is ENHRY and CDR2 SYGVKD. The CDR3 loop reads CATGTSGRAAEQFF. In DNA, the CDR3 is TGTGCCACAGGGACTAGCGGGAGGGCCGCTGAGCAGTTCTTC.

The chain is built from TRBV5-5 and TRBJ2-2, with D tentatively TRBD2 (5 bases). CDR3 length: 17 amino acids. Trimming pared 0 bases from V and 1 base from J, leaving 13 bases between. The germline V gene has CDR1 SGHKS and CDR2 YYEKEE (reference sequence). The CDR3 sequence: CASSLARGAGNTGELFF. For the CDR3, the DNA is TGTGCCAGCAGCTTGGCCAGAGGTGCGGGGAACACCGGGGAGCTGTTTTTT. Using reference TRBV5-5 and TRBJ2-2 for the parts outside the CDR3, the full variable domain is DAGVTQSPTHLIKTRGQQVTLRCSPISGHKSVSWYQQVLGQGPQFIFQYYEKEERGRGNFPDRFSARQFPNYSSELNVNALLLGDSALYLCASSLARGAGNTGELFFGEGSRLTVL.

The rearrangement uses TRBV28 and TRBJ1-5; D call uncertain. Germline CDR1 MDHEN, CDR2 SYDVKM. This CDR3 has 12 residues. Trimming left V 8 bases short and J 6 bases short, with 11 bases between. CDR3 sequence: CASSVAVQPQHF. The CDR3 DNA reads TGTGCCAGCTCTGTCGCGGTTCAGCCCCAGCATTTT. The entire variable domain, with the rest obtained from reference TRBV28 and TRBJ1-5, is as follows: DVKVTQSSRYLVKRTGEKVFLECVQDMDHENMFWYRQDPGLGLRLIYFSYDVKMKEKGDIPEGYSVSREKKERFSLILESASTNQTSMYLCASSVAVQPQHFGDGTRLSIL.

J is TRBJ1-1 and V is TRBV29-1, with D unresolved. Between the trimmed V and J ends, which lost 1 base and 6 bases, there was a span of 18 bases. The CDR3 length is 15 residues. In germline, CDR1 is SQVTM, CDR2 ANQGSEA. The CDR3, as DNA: TGCAGCGTTGAAGGCACCGCTTTCACAAGTTCTGAAGCTTTCTTT. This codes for CSVEGTAFTSSEAFF.

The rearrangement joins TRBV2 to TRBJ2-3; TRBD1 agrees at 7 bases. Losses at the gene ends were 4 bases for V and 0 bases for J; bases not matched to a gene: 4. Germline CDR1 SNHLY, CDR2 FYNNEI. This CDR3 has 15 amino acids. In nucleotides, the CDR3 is TGTGCCAGCAGTGCCGGGACAGTAAGCACAGATACGCAGTATTTT. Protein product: CASSAGTVSTDTQYF.

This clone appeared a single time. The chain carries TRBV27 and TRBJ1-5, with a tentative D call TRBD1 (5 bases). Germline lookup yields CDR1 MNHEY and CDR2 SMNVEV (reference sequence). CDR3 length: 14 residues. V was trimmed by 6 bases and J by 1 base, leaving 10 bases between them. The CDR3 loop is CASSPRASNQPQHF. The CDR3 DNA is TGTGCCAGCAGCCCCAGGGCGAGCAATCAGCCCCAGCATTTT.

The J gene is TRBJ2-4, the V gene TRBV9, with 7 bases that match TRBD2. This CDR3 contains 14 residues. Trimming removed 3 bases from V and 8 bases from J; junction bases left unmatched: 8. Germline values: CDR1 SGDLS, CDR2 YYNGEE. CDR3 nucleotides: TGTGCCAGCAGCGCTAAAGCGGGAAGGGACATTCAGTACTTC. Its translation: CASSAKAGRDIQYF. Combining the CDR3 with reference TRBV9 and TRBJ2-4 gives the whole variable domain DSGVTQTPKHLITATGQRVTLRCSPRSGDLSVYWYQQSLDQGLQFLIQYYNGEERAKGNILERFSAQQFPDLHSELNLSSLELGDSALYFCASSAKAGRDIQYFGAGTRLSVL.